This T cell receptor beta chain was recovered during a study of post-analysis software for immune sequencing data. Background on the study: Recorded disease courses covered relapsing-remitting, secondary progressive and progressive-relapsing multiple sclerosis. Some patients had no subtype annotation. Notes on the study in general: A few TRBV segments occurring more often in patients than controls included TRBV5-6, TRBV5-1 and TRBV20-1.

TCR beta cDNA libraries included unique molecular identifiers. TCRdb used MiXCR to reprocess the PCR reads, holding one entry per CDR3 protein. This sample carries fewer than 900,000 distinct CDR3 sequences, 40% to 55% of them seen once, and the ten largest clones take roughly 4.5%. This clonotype came up a few times. Its antigen is currently unknown. V was clipped by 0 bases and J by 4 bases; unmatched bases: 0. This CDR3 is built from 15 residues. The germline gives CDR1 MNHEY, CDR2 SVGAGI. V usage is TRBV6-5 and J usage is TRBJ2-3, with TRBD1 identical over 11 bases. This TCR was recovered from a girl aged 5 to 17 with multiple sclerosis. The sequenced sample was blood. CDR3 sequence: CASSYSGQGADTQYF. The CDR3 nucleotides are TGTGCCAGCAGTTACTCGGGACAGGGGGCAGATACGCAGTATTTT.